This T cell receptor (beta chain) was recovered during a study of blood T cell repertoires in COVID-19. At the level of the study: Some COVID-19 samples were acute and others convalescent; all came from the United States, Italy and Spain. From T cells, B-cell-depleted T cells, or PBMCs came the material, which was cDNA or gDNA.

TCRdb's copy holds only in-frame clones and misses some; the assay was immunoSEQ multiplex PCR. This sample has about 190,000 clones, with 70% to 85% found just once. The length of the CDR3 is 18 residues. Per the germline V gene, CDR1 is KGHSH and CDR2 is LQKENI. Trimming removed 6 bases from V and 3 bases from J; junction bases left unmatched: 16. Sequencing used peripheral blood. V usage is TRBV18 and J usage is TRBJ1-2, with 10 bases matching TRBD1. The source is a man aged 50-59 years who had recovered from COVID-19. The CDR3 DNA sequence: TGTGCCAGCTCGCCCTACCCGGGACAGGGGTTCGTCTACTATGGCTACACCTTC. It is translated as CASSPYPGQGFVYYGYTF.